The clone carrying this T cell receptor beta chain was observed a single time. The sample comes from a study of OX40 agonist ivuxolimab in advanced cancers. Some clones are missing from TCRdb's copy, which holds only in-frame ones; the method was immunoSEQ multiplex PCR. The sample carries about 49,000 clones, approximately 91% recorded once. The sequencing used CD4+ or CD8+ T cells sorted from blood, collected in a trial of the OX40 agonist ivuxolimab. This clonotype was sampled from an adult with an advanced solid tumor such as melanoma, head and neck, liver or kidney cancer.

The CDR3 DNA follows: TGCGCCAGCAGCTTCGCGCCGCTGGAGACCCAGTACTTC. Amino acids: CASSFAPLETQYF. V gene TRBV5-1 combines with J gene TRBJ2-5; D ambiguous. Germline CDR1 is SGHRS and CDR2 is YFSETQ. V lost 2 bases and J lost 5, with 10 bases in between. The CDR3 is made up of 13 amino acids.